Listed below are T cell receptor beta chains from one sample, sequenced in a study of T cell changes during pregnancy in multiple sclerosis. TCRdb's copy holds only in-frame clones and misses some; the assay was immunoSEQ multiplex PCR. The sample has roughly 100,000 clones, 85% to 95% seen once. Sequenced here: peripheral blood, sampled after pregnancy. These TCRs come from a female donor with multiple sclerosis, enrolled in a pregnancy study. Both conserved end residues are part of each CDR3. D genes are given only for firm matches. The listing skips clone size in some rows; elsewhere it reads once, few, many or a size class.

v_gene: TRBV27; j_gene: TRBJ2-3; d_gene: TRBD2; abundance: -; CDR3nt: TGTGCCAGCAGCCTGACTAGCGGGAATCCAGATACGCAGTATTTT; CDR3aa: CASSLTSGNPDTQYF
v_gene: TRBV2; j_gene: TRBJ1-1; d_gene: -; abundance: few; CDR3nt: TGTGCCAGCAGTGGGGGGGTTGCTGAAGCTTTCTTT; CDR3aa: CASSGGVAEAFF
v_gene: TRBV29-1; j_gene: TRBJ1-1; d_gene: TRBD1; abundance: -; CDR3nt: TGCAGCGTTGCGGCAGGGGGCAGGGTTGGGAACACTGAAGCTTTCTTT; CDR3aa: CSVAAGGRVGNTEAFF
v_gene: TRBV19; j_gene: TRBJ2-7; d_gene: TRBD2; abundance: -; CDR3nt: TGTGCCAGTAGTGGGGGACTAGCGCGATACGAGCAGTACTTC; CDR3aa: CASSGGLARYEQYF
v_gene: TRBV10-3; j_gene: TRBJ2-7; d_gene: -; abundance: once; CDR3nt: TGTGCCACCGGGGAGGGGGTGTCTGGCGAGCAGTACTTC; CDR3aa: CATGEGVSGEQYF
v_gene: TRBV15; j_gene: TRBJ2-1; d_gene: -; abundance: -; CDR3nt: TGTGCCACCAGCCTTGGGACTTCCTACAATGAGCAGTTCTTC; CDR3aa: CATSLGTSYNEQFF
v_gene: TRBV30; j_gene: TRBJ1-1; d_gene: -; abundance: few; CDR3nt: TGTGCCTGGAAGTTACAGGGAAACACTGAAGCTTTCTTT; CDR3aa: CAWKLQGNTEAFF
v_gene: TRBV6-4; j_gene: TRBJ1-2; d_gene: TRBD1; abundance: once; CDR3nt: TGTGCCAGCAGTGACGGACAGGGGGTCGGCTACACCTTC; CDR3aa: CASSDGQGVGYTF
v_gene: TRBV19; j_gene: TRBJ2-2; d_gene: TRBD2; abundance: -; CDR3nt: TGTGCCAGTAGTACCTCAGGTGGTCTAGCGGGAAGCGGGGAGCTGTTTTTT; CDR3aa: CASSTSGGLAGSGELFF
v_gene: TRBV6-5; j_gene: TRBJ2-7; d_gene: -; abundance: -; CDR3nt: TGTGCCAGCAGTTCCGGACTCCTCTACGAGCAGTACTTC; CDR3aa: CASSSGLLYEQYF
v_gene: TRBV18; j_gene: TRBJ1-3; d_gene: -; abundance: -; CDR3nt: TGTGCCAGCTCACCGGATTCGGGGGGCTCTGGAAACACCATATATTTT; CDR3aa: CASSPDSGGSGNTIYF
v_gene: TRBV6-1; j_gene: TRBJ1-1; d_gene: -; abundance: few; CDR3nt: TGTGCCAGCAATCCGACAGTTCAGACTGAAGCTTTCTTT; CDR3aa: CASNPTVQTEAFF
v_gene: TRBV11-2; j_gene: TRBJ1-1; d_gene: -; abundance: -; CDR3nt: TGTGCCAGCAGCTTAGCAGGCAGCCTGAACACTGAAGCTTTCTTT; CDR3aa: CASSLAGSLNTEAFF
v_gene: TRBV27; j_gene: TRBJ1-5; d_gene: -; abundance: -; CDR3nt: TGTGCCAGCAGTTTATCCCCCGTACAGCCCCAGCATTTT; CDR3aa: CASSLSPVQPQHF
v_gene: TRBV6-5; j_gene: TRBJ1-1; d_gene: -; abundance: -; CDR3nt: TGTGCCAGCAGTTACACCGACAGGAGGACTGAAGCTTTCTTT; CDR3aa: CASSYTDRRTEAFF
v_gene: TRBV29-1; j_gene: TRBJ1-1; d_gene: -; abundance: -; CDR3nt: TGCAGCGTTGAATCCGGGGTGGTCACTGAAGCTTTCTTT; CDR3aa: CSVESGVVTEAFF
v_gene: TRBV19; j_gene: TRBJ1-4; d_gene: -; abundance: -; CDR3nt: TGTGCCAGTAGTATTTACGGAGGGGATAATGAAAAACTGTTTTTT; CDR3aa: CASSIYGGDNEKLFF
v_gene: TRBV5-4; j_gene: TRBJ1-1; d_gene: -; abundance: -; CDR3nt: TGTGCCAGCAGCAGCTCCCAGACAGGGAACACTGAAGCTTTCTTT; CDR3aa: CASSSSQTGNTEAFF
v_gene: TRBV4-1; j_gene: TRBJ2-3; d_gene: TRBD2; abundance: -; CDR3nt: TGCGCCAGCAGCCGCCTAGCGGGCACAGATACGCAGTATTTT; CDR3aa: CASSRLAGTDTQYF
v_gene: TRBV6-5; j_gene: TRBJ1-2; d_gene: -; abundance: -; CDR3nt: TGTGCCAGCAGTTACTCGACCAGACTCTATGGCTACACCTTC; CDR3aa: CASSYSTRLYGYTF
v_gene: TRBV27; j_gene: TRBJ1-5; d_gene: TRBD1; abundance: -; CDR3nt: TGTGCCAGCAAACCCGGGACAGTTAGCAATCAGCCCCAGCATTTT; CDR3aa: CASKPGTVSNQPQHF
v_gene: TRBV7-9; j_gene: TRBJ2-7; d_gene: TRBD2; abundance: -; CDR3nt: TGTGCCAGCAGCCTCTACGTTGGGGCTAGCGGATCCTACGAGCAGTACTTC; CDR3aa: CASSLYVGASGSYEQYF
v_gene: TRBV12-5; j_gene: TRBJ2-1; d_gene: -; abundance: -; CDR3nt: TGTGCTAGTGGTTTGGATGGGCCCTCGTTCTTC; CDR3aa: CASGLDGPSFF
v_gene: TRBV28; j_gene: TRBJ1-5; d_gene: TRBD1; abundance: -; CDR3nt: TGTGCCAGCAGTCGGGGACAGGGGGTTCAGCCCCAGCATTTT; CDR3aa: CASSRGQGVQPQHF
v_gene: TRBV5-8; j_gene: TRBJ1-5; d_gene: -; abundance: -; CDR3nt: TGTGCCAGCAGCTGGGGGGTAGATCAGCCCCAGCATTTT; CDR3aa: CASSWGVDQPQHF
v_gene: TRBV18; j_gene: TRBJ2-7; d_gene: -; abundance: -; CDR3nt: TGTGCCAGCTCACCCGGGTACGAGCAGTACTTC; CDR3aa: CASSPGYEQYF
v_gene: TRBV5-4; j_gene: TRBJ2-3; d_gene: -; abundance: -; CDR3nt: TGTGCCAGCTCGTCCTGGGGCGGGGTCACAGATACGCAGTATTTT; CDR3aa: CASSSWGGVTDTQYF
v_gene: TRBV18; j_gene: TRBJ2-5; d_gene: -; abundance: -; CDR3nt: TGTGCCAGCTTGGCCTTGGCAGCTGGAGGAGAGACCCAGTACTTC; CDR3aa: CASLALAAGGETQYF
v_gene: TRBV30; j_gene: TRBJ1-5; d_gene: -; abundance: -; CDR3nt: TGTGCCTGGACTCAGCAGGGAGGGCATCAGCCCCAGCATTTT; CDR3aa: CAWTQQGGHQPQHF
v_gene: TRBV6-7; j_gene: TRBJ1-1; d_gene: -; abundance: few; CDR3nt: TGTGCCATAAGTCAACAGGGCAGGGACACTGAAGCTTTCTTT; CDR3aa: CAISQQGRDTEAFF
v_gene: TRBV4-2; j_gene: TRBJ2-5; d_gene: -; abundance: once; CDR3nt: TGTGCCAGCAGCCAAGTTCATGGAGGGCAAGAGACCCAGTACTTC; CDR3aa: CASSQVHGGQETQYF
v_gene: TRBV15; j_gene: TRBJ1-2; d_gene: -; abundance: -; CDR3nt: TGTGCCACCAGCAGAGATCTCACAAACTATGGCTACACCTTC; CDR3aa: CATSRDLTNYGYTF